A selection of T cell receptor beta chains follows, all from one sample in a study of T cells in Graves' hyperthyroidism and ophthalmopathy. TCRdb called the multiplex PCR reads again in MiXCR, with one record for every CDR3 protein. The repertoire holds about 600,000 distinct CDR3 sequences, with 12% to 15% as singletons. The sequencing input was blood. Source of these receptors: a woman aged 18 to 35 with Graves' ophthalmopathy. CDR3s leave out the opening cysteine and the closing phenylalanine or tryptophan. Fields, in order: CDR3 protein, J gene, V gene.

CDR3 protein: ASSEWAGPGNEQY
J gene: TRBJ2-7
V gene: TRBV2

CDR3 protein: ATSDRGGQKNTGELF
J gene: TRBJ2-2
V gene: TRBV24-1

CDR3 protein: ASTGDTYEQY
J gene: TRBJ2-7
V gene: TRBV6-1

CDR3 protein: ASRTMTGGQNYGYT
J gene: TRBJ1-2
V gene: TRBV4-1

CDR3 protein: ASGLFNTEAF
J gene: TRBJ1-1
V gene: TRBV6-1

CDR3 protein: ASSYTGAGNSPLH
J gene: TRBJ1-6
V gene: TRBV6-1

CDR3 protein: AGRAGGSYNEQF
J gene: TRBJ2-1
V gene: TRBV30

CDR3 protein: ASNRPSGEGETQY
J gene: TRBJ2-5
V gene: TRBV2

CDR3 protein: ASSLAYRGDGSPLH
J gene: TRBJ1-6
V gene: TRBV7-8

CDR3 protein: ASSVTSGHTDTQY
J gene: TRBJ2-3
V gene: TRBV6-4

CDR3 protein: ASSPSLANEQF
J gene: TRBJ2-1
V gene: TRBV27

CDR3 protein: ASSITRVTDYEQY
J gene: TRBJ2-7
V gene: TRBV27

CDR3 protein: ASSYSYRVSVYEQY
J gene: TRBJ2-7
V gene: TRBV6-6

CDR3 protein: ASSQGVRANTGELF
J gene: TRBJ2-2
V gene: TRBV4-1

CDR3 protein: ASSPGWDRGDEQY
J gene: TRBJ2-7
V gene: TRBV9

CDR3 protein: ASSLSSTGPFYNEQF
J gene: TRBJ2-1
V gene: TRBV7-3

CDR3 protein: SAPVPVGYNEQF
J gene: TRBJ2-1
V gene: TRBV20-1

CDR3 protein: ATSRVVAGSTDTQY
J gene: TRBJ2-3
V gene: TRBV15

CDR3 protein: ASSSTSFYEQY
J gene: TRBJ2-7
V gene: TRBV12-3/TRBV12-4

CDR3 protein: ASSLRVGELF
J gene: TRBJ2-2
V gene: TRBV4-1

CDR3 protein: ASKDQSSYNSPLH
J gene: TRBJ1-6
V gene: TRBV5-1

CDR3 protein: ASTNPSGRLYEQY
J gene: TRBJ2-7
V gene: TRBV6-2/TRBV6-3

CDR3 protein: RPGGPGYT
J gene: TRBJ1-2
V gene: TRBV20-1

CDR3 protein: ASSPGWGGNEQF
J gene: TRBJ2-1
V gene: TRBV7-2

CDR3 protein: SVGDRGNSPLH
J gene: TRBJ1-6
V gene: TRBV29-1

CDR3 protein: ASSSTGGSYEQY
J gene: TRBJ2-7
V gene: TRBV7-9

CDR3 protein: SANERGETQY
J gene: TRBJ2-5
V gene: TRBV20-1

CDR3 protein: ASTQGDGNQPQH
J gene: TRBJ1-5
V gene: TRBV6-1

CDR3 protein: ASSQDFAGQGSGELF
J gene: TRBJ2-2
V gene: TRBV3-1

CDR3 protein: ASILLTGGGEQY
J gene: TRBJ2-7
V gene: TRBV2

CDR3 protein: ASSLGWGPGTDTQY
J gene: TRBJ2-3
V gene: TRBV7-8

CDR3 protein: ASSVDVQETQY
J gene: TRBJ2-5
V gene: TRBV9

CDR3 protein: ASSWGGTNYGYT
J gene: TRBJ1-2
V gene: TRBV7-2

CDR3 protein: ASSPKGRGGTDTQY
J gene: TRBJ2-3
V gene: TRBV4-1

CDR3 protein: ASQGLGTDTQY
J gene: TRBJ2-3
V gene: TRBV28

CDR3 protein: ASSILSPGELF
J gene: TRBJ2-2
V gene: TRBV27

CDR3 protein: ASSFSGRQDEQF
J gene: TRBJ2-1
V gene: TRBV7-2

CDR3 protein: ASSIAGQGELF
J gene: TRBJ2-2
V gene: TRBV19

CDR3 protein: ASVPLFSRFDFQGGVYEQY
J gene: TRBJ2-7
V gene: TRBV28

CDR3 protein: ASSLEYNEQF
J gene: TRBJ2-1
V gene: TRBV12-3/TRBV12-4

CDR3 protein: ASSEIGTSNEQF
J gene: TRBJ2-1
V gene: TRBV2

CDR3 protein: ASSVLPGPYEQY
J gene: TRBJ2-7
V gene: TRBV9

CDR3 protein: ASSQEARTAPVNTEAF
J gene: TRBJ1-1
V gene: TRBV14

CDR3 protein: SASGSRNYGYT
J gene: TRBJ1-2
V gene: TRBV20-1

CDR3 protein: ASNQVGDGYT
J gene: TRBJ1-2
V gene: TRBV12-3/TRBV12-4

CDR3 protein: ASSLGRGDDYEQY
J gene: TRBJ2-7
V gene: TRBV11-2

CDR3 protein: ASSVGTGEEFTDTQY
J gene: TRBJ2-3
V gene: TRBV9

CDR3 protein: ASSLGGGRDTQY
J gene: TRBJ2-3
V gene: TRBV27

CDR3 protein: ASSLGGGLAKNIQY
J gene: TRBJ2-4
V gene: TRBV7-9

CDR3 protein: ASSRPGQGKNIQY
J gene: TRBJ2-4
V gene: TRBV4-1

CDR3 protein: AWRDPGQGAHEQF
J gene: TRBJ2-1
V gene: TRBV30